The entry below gives a single T cell receptor beta chain sequence along with its context. Its antigen remains unknown. Germline-derived CDR1 and CDR2 are ENHRY and SYGVKD. Trimming stripped 3 bases from V and 0 bases from J, with 12 bases between. This CDR3 spans 15 amino acids. This sample is drawn from a study of human T cells and chemical hapten exposure. General study points: Significantly greater numbers of large CDR3 similarity clusters came from expanded TCRs than from controls.

Time point defined: pre-sensitization, week 0. Indicated treatment: therapeutic diphenylcyclopropenone sensitization with weekly scalp DPC. TCRdb processed the RACE reads anew with MiXCR; each CDR3 protein has one entry. The sample lists fewer than 300,000 distinct CDR3 sequences; just under 8% were seen once. The chain is built from TRBV10-3 and TRBJ2-7; the D gene could be TRBD1 or TRBD2 (5 bases each). Material: whole blood, obtained in connection with sensitization to the hapten diphenylcyclopropenone (DPC). This receptor was obtained from a man younger than 35 with alopecia areata. Some clones in this sample may be carry-over from other donors' samples. The CDR3 protein is CAISDRGGLSYEQYV. The CDR3, as DNA: TGTGCCATCAGTGATCGGGGCGGGCTCTCCTACGAGCAGTACGTC.